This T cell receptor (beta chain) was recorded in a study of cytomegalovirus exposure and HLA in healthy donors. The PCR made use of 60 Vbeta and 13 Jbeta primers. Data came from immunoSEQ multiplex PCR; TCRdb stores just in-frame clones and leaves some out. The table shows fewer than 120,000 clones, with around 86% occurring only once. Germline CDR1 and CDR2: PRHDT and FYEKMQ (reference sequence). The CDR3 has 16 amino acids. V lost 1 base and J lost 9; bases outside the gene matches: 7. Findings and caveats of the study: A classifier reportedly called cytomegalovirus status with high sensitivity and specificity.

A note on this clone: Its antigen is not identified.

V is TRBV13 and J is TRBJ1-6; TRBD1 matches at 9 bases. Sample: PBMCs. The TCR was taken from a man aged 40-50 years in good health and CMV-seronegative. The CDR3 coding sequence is TGTGCCAGCAGCTTAGACGGACAGGGGATCTCTTCACCCCTCCACTTT. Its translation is CASSLDGQGISSPLHF.